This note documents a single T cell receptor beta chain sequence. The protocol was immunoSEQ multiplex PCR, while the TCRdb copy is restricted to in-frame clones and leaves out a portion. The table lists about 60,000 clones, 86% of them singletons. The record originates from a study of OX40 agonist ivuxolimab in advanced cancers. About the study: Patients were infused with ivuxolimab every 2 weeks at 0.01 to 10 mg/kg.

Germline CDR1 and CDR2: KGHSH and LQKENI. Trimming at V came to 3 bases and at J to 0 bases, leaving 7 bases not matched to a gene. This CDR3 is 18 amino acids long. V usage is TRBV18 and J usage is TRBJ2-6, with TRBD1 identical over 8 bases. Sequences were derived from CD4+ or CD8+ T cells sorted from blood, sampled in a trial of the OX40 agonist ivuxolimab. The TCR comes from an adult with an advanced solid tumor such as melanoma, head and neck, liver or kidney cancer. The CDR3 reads CASSPARTGISGANVLTF. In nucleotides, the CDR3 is TGTGCCAGCTCACCCGCCAGGACAGGGATCTCTGGGGCCAACGTCCTGACTTTC.